The 5 T cell receptor beta chains below were found in one sample sequenced in a study of human thymus T cells. Sequencing used immunoSEQ multiplex PCR; TCRdb keeps in-frame clones, though not all of them. The sample gives some 40,000 clones, 85% to 95% of which show up once; roughly 0.13% is in the top ten. The material sequenced was blood. Every receptor here comes from a boy under two years old with a congenital heart defect but otherwise immunologically healthy.

The J gene is TRBJ1-1, the V gene TRBV19; TRBD1 matches 9 bases. This CDR3 has 16 residues. CDR1 and CDR2 (germline): LNHDA, SQIVND (reference sequence). The trim removed 9 bases at V and 3 bases at J, leaving 14 bases unmatched. The CDR3 DNA is TGTGCCAGCGACGTTGGGGACAGGGTTGGGCACACTGAAGCTTTCTTT. This sequence encodes CASDVGDRVGHTEAFF.

This rearrangement joins TRBV4-1 to TRBJ2-6; possibly TRBD1 or TRBD2 for D (6 bases each). Germline CDR1 and CDR2: MGHRA and YSYEKL. The V gene lost 1 base and the J gene lost 3 bases, with 22 bases spanning the gap. The CDR3 is 20 residues long. The CDR3 bases are TGCGCCAGCAGCCAAGGGGGGGCTAGCCTGAACGGCGGTGGGGCCAACGTCCTGACTTTC. Its protein is CASSQGGASLNGGGANVLTF.

V is TRBV20-1 and J is TRBJ2-7; a weak D match, TRBD1 (6 bases). Germline assignment: CDR1 DFQATT and CDR2 SNEGSKA (reference sequence). CDR3 length: 11 amino acids. V dropped 7 bases and J dropped 4 bases, with 11 bases sitting between them. The CDR3 bases are TGCAGTGTTTCGGGGACATACGAGCAGTACTTC. Its protein is CSVSGTYEQYF.

The chain links TRBV5-1 to TRBJ2-7; no clear D. The CDR3 has 14 residues. The ends were cut back, 2 bases at V and 0 bases at J, with 9 bases in the middle. Germline V gene data show CDR1 as SGHRS and CDR2 as YFSETQ. The CDR3 region has the DNA TGCGCCAGCAGCTTTACGATCTTCTCCTACGAGCAGTACTTC. Protein: CASSFTIFSYEQYF.

The chain is built from TRBV19 and TRBJ1-2; possibly TRBD1 for D (6 bases). The CDR3 consists of 14 residues. V was clipped by 10 bases and J by 3 bases, with 18 bases between them. Per germline, CDR1 LNHDA and CDR2 SQIVND (reference sequence). The CDR3 reads CAIYKGEVDYGYTF. The DNA for the CDR3 is TGTGCCATATACAAGGGGGAGGTGGACTATGGCTACACCTTC.